This record covers a single T cell receptor (beta chain). Building the TCR beta libraries relied on iRepertoire HTBI primers, and CDR3 regions underwent Arm-PCR. From the multiplex PCR reads, TCRdb called clonotypes with MiXCR, one entry per CDR3 protein. The repertoire includes about 460,000 distinct CDR3 sequences, under 25% of them detected once, and roughly 14% sits in the top ten. Time point defined: persistent/refractory GD, antithyroid drugs over 5 years with positive TRAb. Isolated PBMC RNA provided the starting material for the TCR library. This sample was included in a study of regulatory T cells in long-lasting Graves disease. The receptor's source is a female donor with Graves disease. The sample was peripheral blood mononuclear cells (PBMCs), taken when the disease was refractory, from a patient treated with antithyroid drugs.

The CDR3 protein is CSARVTSGPLEQYF. CDR3 in DNA: TGCAGTGCTAGAGTTACTAGCGGGCCCCTGGAGCAGTACTTC. This chain links TRBV20-1 with TRBJ2-7, with 9 bases fitting TRBD2. V shed 1 base, J shed 7 bases, and the junction held 8 bases outside the gene matches. CDR3 length: 14 amino acids. Germline values: CDR1 DFQATT, CDR2 SNEGSKA (reference sequence).